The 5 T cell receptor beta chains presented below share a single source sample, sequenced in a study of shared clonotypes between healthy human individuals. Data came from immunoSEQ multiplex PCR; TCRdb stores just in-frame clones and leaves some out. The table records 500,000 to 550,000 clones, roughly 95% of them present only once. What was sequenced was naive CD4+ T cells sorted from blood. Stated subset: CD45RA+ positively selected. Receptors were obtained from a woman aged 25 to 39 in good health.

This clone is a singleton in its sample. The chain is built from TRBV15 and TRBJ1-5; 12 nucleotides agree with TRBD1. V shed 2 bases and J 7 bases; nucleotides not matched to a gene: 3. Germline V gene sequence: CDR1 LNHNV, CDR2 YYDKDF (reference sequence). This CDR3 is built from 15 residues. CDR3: CATSRRDRGLQPQHF. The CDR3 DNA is TGTGCCACCAGCAGACGGGACAGGGGGCTACAGCCCCAGCATTTT.

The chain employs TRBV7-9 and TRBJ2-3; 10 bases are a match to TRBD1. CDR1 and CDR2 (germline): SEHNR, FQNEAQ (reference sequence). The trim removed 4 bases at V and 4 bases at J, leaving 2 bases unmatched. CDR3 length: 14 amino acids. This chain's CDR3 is CASSSGQGSDTQYF. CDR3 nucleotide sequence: TGTGCCAGCAGCTCGGGACAGGGGTCAGATACGCAGTATTTT. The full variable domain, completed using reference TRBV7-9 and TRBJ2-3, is DTGVSQNPRHKITKRGQNVTFRCDPISEHNRLYWYRQTLGQGPEFLTYFQNEAQLEKSRLLSDRFSAERPKGSFSTLEIQRTEQGDSAMYLCASSSGQGSDTQYFGPGTRLTVL.

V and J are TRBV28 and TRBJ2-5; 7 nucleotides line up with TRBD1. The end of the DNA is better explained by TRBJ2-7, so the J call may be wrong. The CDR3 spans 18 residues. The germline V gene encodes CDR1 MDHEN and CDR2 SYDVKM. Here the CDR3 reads CASSLARRGRLNSYEQYF. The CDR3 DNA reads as TGTGCCAGCAGTTTGGCACGAAGGGGGCGGCTCAACTCCTACGAGCAGTACTTC.

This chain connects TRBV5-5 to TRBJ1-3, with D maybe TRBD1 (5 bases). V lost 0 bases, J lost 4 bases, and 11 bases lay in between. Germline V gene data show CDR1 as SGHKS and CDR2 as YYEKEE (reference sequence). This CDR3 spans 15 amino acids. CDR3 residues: CASSLEGTWGNTIYF. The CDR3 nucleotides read TGTGCCAGCAGCTTGGAAGGGACGTGGGGAAACACCATATATTTT.

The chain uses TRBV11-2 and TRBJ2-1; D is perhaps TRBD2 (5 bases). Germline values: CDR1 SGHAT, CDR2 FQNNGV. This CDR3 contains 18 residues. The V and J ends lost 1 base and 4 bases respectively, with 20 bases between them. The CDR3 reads CASSLAFLGPEAYNEQFF. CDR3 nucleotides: TGTGCCAGCAGCTTAGCGTTTCTTGGGCCGGAGGCGTACAATGAGCAGTTCTTC.